This T cell receptor (beta chain) was identified during a study of blood T cells in healthy people across ages. A sample-barcoded 5' primer and a J-beta primer mix were used in a second PCR of roughly 6 to 12 cycles. TCRdb redid the calling of the 5' RACE reads with MiXCR, one entry per CDR3 protein. The sample shows over a million distinct CDR3 sequences, 59% of them seen only once. This clonotype was picked up a small number of times. CDR1 and CDR2 from the germline V gene are SEHNR and FQNEAQ (reference sequence). After removal of 4 bases from V and 2 bases from J, the junction contained 9 bases not matched to a gene. The CDR3 runs to 17 residues.

Sequenced material: blood. This rearrangement joins TRBV7-9 to TRBJ2-1; 9 nucleotides agree with TRBD2. This clonotype was sampled from a man younger than 35 in good health. CDR3 nucleotide sequence: TGTGCCAGCAGCTCGCGACTAGCGGAAAGGGCCTACAATGAGCAGTTCTTC. It specifies CASSSRLAERAYNEQFF.